This record concerns one T cell receptor beta chain sequence. Antigen unknown. This sample is drawn from a study of T cells in Graves' hyperthyroidism and ophthalmopathy. TCR beta CDR3 regions were amplified from RNA transcripts. The HTBI primer set served for first-round RT-PCR of the TCR CDR3. TCRdb ran MiXCR on the multiplex PCR reads and lists one entry per CDR3 protein. The table shows some 320,000 distinct CDR3 sequences, with approximately 13% occurring only once. Under 3 months was the duration of disease in ophthalmopathy patients, who also had a Clinical Activity Score of at least 3 and a NOSPECS grade of at least 4. The study excluded patients with uncontrolled infection, other autoimmune disease, pregnancy or lactation. Source material for PBMCs was more than 7.5 ml fresh peripheral blood. Overall study findings and caveats: Onset of ophthalmopathy came a median around 6.5 months after the model predicted it.

CDR3 size: 13 residues. The germline gives CDR1 SEHNR, CDR2 FQNEAQ (reference sequence). The V gene lost 4 bases and the J gene lost 2 bases, with 9 bases spanning the gap. This TCR derives from a woman between 35 and 50 years old with Graves' ophthalmopathy. V usage is TRBV7-9 and J usage is TRBJ2-7, with a tentative D call TRBD2 (5 bases). Sequenced: blood. The chain's CDR3 is CASSWGEAYEQYF. The CDR3 DNA sequence: TGTGCCAGCAGCTGGGGAGAAGCCTACGAGCAGTACTTC.